The clone carrying this T cell receptor (beta chain) was seen at least ten times. As yet, its antigen is unknown. Time point: patch test 3, about 24 weeks after DPC sensitization. This sample's treatment: therapeutic diphenylcyclopropenone sensitization with weekly scalp DPC. Extraction of total RNA was performed on unfractionated whole blood. Each CDR3 protein gets one entry after TCRdb re-called the RACE reads with MiXCR. The data hold approximately 80,000 distinct CDR3 sequences, with more than 10% observed a single time. This entry comes from a study of human T cells and chemical hapten exposure. In the study overall: Sensitization applied 2% DPC to approximately 2 cm by approximately 2 cm of upper inner arm skin. Reading of the patch tests, which applied 0.01% DPC to the upper back, occurred at 6 days.

General study findings and limits: The immune response of these alopecia patients might not match healthy individuals'.

This material consisted of whole blood, taken in connection with sensitization to the hapten diphenylcyclopropenone (DPC). The TCR comes from a woman between 45 and 65 years old with alopecia areata. Some clones in this sample may be carry-over from other donors' samples.

The CDR3 is CATTWGREWNEQFF. CDR3 DNA sequence: TGTGCCACTACGTGGGGACGGGAGTGGAATGAGCAGTTCTTC. This chain joins TRBV11-2 and TRBJ2-1; D may be TRBD2 (6 bases). Trimming shortened V by 10 bases and J by 7 bases, and 20 bases separated the two germline ends. The CDR3 loop spans 14 amino acids. From germline, CDR1 is SGHAT and CDR2 FQNNGV.